The 12 T cell receptor beta chains below all came from one sample that was sequenced in a study of CD8 T cells in ankylosing spondylitis. TCRdb analysed the 5' RACE reads with MiXCR anew, one entry per CDR3 protein. The sample yields 250,000 or so distinct CDR3 sequences, more than 15% seen once. The sample comprised blood, either unsorted or a sorted T cell fraction (not recorded which). The receptors shown here come from a male donor with ankylosing spondylitis or in good health (not recorded which).

The sample holds a few counts of this clonotype. The chain is built from TRBV27 and TRBJ1-2, with D unresolved. CDR1 MNHEY and CDR2 SMNVEV come from the germline V gene (reference sequence). The V gene lost 6 bases and the J gene lost 6 bases, with 14 bases spanning the gap. The CDR3 has 13 residues. The DNA for the CDR3 is TGTGCCAGCAGCCAGTATCATCTAAATGGCTACACCTTC. This sequence encodes CASSQYHLNGYTF.

This clonotype occurred a few times. This chain uses TRBV5-6 with TRBJ1-5; D ambiguous. Germline CDR1 reads SGHDT; CDR2 reads YYEEEE. The CDR3 runs 13 residues. The ends were cut back, 2 bases at V and 5 bases at J, with 8 bases in the middle. CDR3 residues: CASSFGDYQPQHF. CDR3 DNA: TGTGCCAGCAGCTTCGGAGACTATCAGCCCCAGCATTTT.

The V gene is TRBV11-2, the J gene TRBJ2-5, with a possible D match to TRBD1 (6 bases). This CDR3 has 14 residues. V was cut by 7 bases and J by 6 bases, with 18 bases left in between. Germline V CDR1 and CDR2: SGHAT, FQNNGV. The CDR3 DNA is TGTGCCAGCAACCGGGACAAGGGTCAACAGACCCAGTACTTC. This sequence encodes CASNRDKGQQTQYF. Filled out from reference TRBV11-2 and TRBJ2-5, the complete variable domain reads EAGVAQSPRYKIIEKRQSVAFWCNPISGHATLYWYQQILGQGPKLLIQFQNNGVVDDSQLPKDRFSAERLKGVDSTLKIQPAKLEDSAVYLCASNRDKGQQTQYFGPGTRLLVL.

DNA for the CDR3: TGCGCCAGCAGCCCGAGCAGGGCCAACTCCTACGAGCAGTACTTC. Translation gives CASSPSRANSYEQYF. The chain uses TRBV4-1 and TRBJ2-7, with TRBD1 as a possible D gene (5 bases). The V gene lost 4 bases and the J gene lost 0 bases, with 13 bases spanning the gap. Germline V gives CDR1 MGHRA, CDR2 YSYEKL. The CDR3 covers 15 residues.

The genes are TRBV13 and TRBJ2-7; 9 nucleotides align to TRBD2. V lost 3 bases to trimming and J lost 7 bases; unmatched junction nucleotides: 10. This CDR3 spans 15 amino acids. Germline CDR1 and CDR2: PRHDT and FYEKMQ (reference sequence). In DNA, the CDR3 is TGTGCCAGCAGCTTGGGGCTAGCGGGAAACCGGGAGCAGTACTTC. Translating it yields CASSLGLAGNREQYF. Variable domain in full (rest from reference TRBV13 and TRBJ2-7): AAGVIQSPRHLIKEKRETATLKCYPIPRHDTVYWYQQGPGQDPQFLISFYEKMQSDKGSIPDRFSAQQFSDYHSELNMSSLELGDSALYFCASSLGLAGNREQYFGPGTRLTVT.

This clonotype was seen only a few times. This rearrangement joins TRBV5-6 to TRBJ2-7, with D tentatively TRBD1 (5 bases). The CDR3 totals 12 residues. Between the trimmed V and J ends, which lost 4 bases and 6 bases, there was a span of 11 bases. The germline V gene encodes CDR1 SGHDT and CDR2 YYEEEE. In DNA, the CDR3 is TGTGCCAGCAGCAGCAGGGTGCGCGAGCAGTACTTC. Its protein product is CASSSRVREQYF.

This clonotype was counted between two and nine times. CDR3 in amino acids: CAIRDRGSETQYF. CDR3 sequence (DNA): TGTGCCATCCGGGACAGGGGGTCGGAGACCCAGTACTTC. The rearrangement links TRBV10-3 to TRBJ2-5; TRBD1 agrees at 11 bases. Per the germline V gene, CDR1 is ENHRY and CDR2 is SYGVKD. The J segment lost 5 bases and the V segment lost 8 bases, leaving 4 bases of the junction unmatched. CDR3 length equals 13 residues.

This clonotype came up many times. This rearrangement joins TRBV9 to TRBJ2-2, with 13 nucleotides matching TRBD2. This CDR3 contains 19 residues. J lost 0 bases, V lost 0 bases, and 5 bases had no gene match. Germline CDR1 is SGDLS and CDR2 is YYNGEE. The CDR3 DNA follows: TGTGCCAGCAGCGTAGAAGGACTAGCGGGAGAAACGAACACCGGGGAGCTGTTTTTT. It is translated as CASSVEGLAGETNTGELFF.

The rearrangement joins TRBV25-1 to TRBJ2-1; 14 bases are shared with TRBD2. CDR3 length equals 16 residues. Unmatched junction bases numbered 8, after V lost 5 bases and J lost 8 bases. Looked up from germline, CDR1 is MGHDK and CDR2 is SYGVNS. CDR3: CASSTTGLAGDDEQFF. The CDR3 DNA is TGTGCCAGCAGTACAACGGGACTAGCGGGAGACGATGAGCAGTTCTTC.

This clonotype has only a few counts. This chain connects TRBV29-1 to TRBJ2-7, with 13 bases identical to TRBD2. CDR3 length: 13 residues. V trimming: 7 bases; J trimming: 3 bases; junction bases outside the gene matches: 3. Germline CDR1 is SQVTM and CDR2 is ANQGSEA. The DNA of the CDR3 is TGCAGCGGGAGGACTAGCGGGAGCTACGAGCAGTACTTC. Translation gives CSGRTSGSYEQYF.

There are a few counts of this clonotype. The chain combines TRBV12-5 with TRBJ2-4, with TRBD2 identical over 11 bases. The CDR3 spans 16 residues. Germline CDR1 reads LGHNT; CDR2 reads FRNRAP. Trimming removed 5 bases from V and 2 bases from J; junction bases left unmatched: 5. CDR3 coding DNA: TGTGCTAGTGGTCCGGGGACTAGCGGATCCAAAAACATTCAGTACTTC. This gives the protein CASGPGTSGSKNIQYF.

The chain uses TRBV3-1 and TRBJ2-7, with D unresolved. Trimming shortened V by 4 bases and J by 2 bases, and 12 bases separated the two germline ends. The CDR3 has 14 amino acids. CDR1 and CDR2 (germline): LGHDT, YNNKEL (reference sequence). The CDR3 reads CASSPRLSTYEQYF. Here the CDR3 DNA reads TGTGCCAGCAGCCCCCGACTGTCGACCTACGAGCAGTACTTC.